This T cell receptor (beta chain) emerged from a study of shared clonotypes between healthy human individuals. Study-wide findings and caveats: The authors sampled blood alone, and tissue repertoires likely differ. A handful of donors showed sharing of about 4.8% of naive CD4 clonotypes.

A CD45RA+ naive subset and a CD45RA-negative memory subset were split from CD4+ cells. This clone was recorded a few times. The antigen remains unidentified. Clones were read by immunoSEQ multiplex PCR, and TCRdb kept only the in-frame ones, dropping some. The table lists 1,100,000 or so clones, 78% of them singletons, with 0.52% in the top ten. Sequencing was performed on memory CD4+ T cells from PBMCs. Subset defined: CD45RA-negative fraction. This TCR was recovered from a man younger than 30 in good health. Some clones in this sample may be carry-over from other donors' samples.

The DNA for the CDR3 is TGTGCCAGCAGCCCATCAGCTAGCGGGAGGGCCCGCGGGGAGCTGTTTTTT. It specifies CASSPSASGRARGELFF. The V and J genes are TRBV7-3 and TRBJ2-2; TRBD2 matches 12 bases. CDR3 length: 17 residues. Looked up from germline, CDR1 is SGHTA and CDR2 is FQGTGA. V shed 5 bases, J shed 7 bases, and the junction held 11 bases outside the gene matches.